Presented here are 26 T cell receptor beta chains from one specimen sequenced in a study of blood T cell repertoires in COVID-19. The repertoire was sequenced with immunoSEQ multiplex PCR; TCRdb's copy has only in-frame clones and lacks some. The table shows around 270,000 clones, with around 89% occurring only once. Source material: peripheral blood. The receptor set was obtained from a man aged 40-50 years with acute or convalescent COVID-19.

The chain links TRBV5-1 to TRBJ1-4, with TRBD1 as a possible D gene (5 bases). This CDR3 region has 14 residues. Germline V gene data show CDR1 as SGHRS and CDR2 as YFSETQ. The V gene lost 3 bases and the J gene lost 7 bases, with 13 bases spanning the gap. CDR3 amino acids: CASSYGAGGEKLFF. The CDR3 region has the DNA TGCGCCAGCAGCTACGGGGCCGGGGGTGAAAAACTGTTTTTT.

The chain uses TRBV6-2 or TRBV6-3 and TRBJ2-1; 13 nucleotides agree with TRBD2. The CDR3 covers 17 residues. The trim removed 6 bases at V and 4 bases at J, leaving 9 bases unmatched. Per germline, CDR1 MNHEY and CDR2 SVGEGT. The CDR3 nucleotides are TGTGCCAGCAGCCCGCGGACTAGCGGGGGCCCATACAATGAGCAGTTCTTC. This gives the protein CASSPRTSGGPYNEQFF.

The rearrangement joins TRBV2 to TRBJ2-1; 10 bases fit TRBD1. V lost 4 bases, J lost 8 bases, and 8 bases stayed unmatched. CDR1 and CDR2 (germline): SNHLY, FYNNEI. The CDR3 extends over 15 amino acids. This CDR3 reads CASSAGGQGRDEQFF. CDR3 DNA: TGTGCCAGCAGTGCAGGGGGACAGGGGAGGGATGAGCAGTTCTTC.

This rearrangement joins TRBV3-1 (or the pseudogene TRBV3-2) to TRBJ2-1; 9 bases align to TRBD2. The J segment lost 3 bases and the V segment lost 1 base, leaving 13 bases of the junction unmatched. The germline CDR1 and CDR2 sequences are LGHDT and YNNKEL (reference sequence). The CDR3 is made up of 19 amino acids. The CDR3 region has the DNA TGTGCCAGCAGCCAAGCGGGTAGCGGGGGTCCCCCTGGCTACAATGAGCAGTTCTTC. Amino acids: CASSQAGSGGPPGYNEQFF.

This sequence joins TRBV29-1 and TRBJ2-7; the D gene is possibly TRBD1 (5 bases). The CDR3 is made up of 13 amino acids. V lost 0 bases to trimming and J lost 2 bases, with 8 bases between them. The germline CDR1 and CDR2 sequences are SQVTM and ANQGSEA. CDR3 sequence reads: CSVEEDTTYEQYF. CDR3 bases: TGCAGCGTTGAAGAGGACACAACCTACGAGCAGTACTTC.

CDR3 nucleotides: TGTGCCAGCAAATGGGACAGGGGAGGGACAGATACGCAGTATTTT. It translates to CASKWDRGGTDTQYF. The V gene is TRBV2, the J gene TRBJ2-3; 10 nucleotides agree with TRBD1. J was trimmed by 3 bases and V by 7 bases; bases with no gene match: 7. This CDR3 has 15 amino acids. Germline CDR1 reads SNHLY; CDR2 reads FYNNEI.

This clone was seen only once. The CDR3, as DNA: TGTGCCAGCAGGAGAACAGGGGGCATGTATGGCTACACCTTC. Its protein product is CASRRTGGMYGYTF. The V gene is TRBV4-2, the J gene TRBJ1-2; TRBD1 matches 9 bases. CDR1 and CDR2 (germline): LGHNA, YNFKEQ. Germline trimming cut 6 bases from V and 5 bases from J; bases unmatched to any gene: 7. The CDR3 covers 14 residues.

The J gene is TRBJ2-3, the V gene TRBV27; TRBD1 might be the D (5 bases). The CDR3 is 13 amino acids. V lost 3 bases and J 4 bases, leaving 8 bases between the germline ends. The germline V gene has CDR1 MNHEY and CDR2 SMNVEV (reference sequence). The CDR3 sequence is CASSFLGADTQYF. The CDR3 DNA sequence: TGTGCCAGCAGTTTTCTAGGGGCAGATACGCAGTATTTT.

The chain joins TRBV3-1 (or the pseudogene TRBV3-2) to TRBJ2-6; 7 positions agree with TRBD2. This CDR3 contains 18 residues. V shed 4 bases and J 0 bases; nucleotides not matched to a gene: 9. Per germline, CDR1 LGHDT and CDR2 YNNKEL (reference sequence). Here the CDR3 reads CASSLARGELSGANVLTF. The DNA of the CDR3 is TGTGCCAGCAGCCTGGCCCGGGGGGAACTCTCTGGGGCCAACGTCCTGACTTTC.

The chain carries TRBV6-5 and TRBJ1-5; 7 bases line up with TRBD1. This CDR3 region has 13 residues. V shed 4 bases, J shed 7 bases, and the junction held 4 bases outside the gene matches. Germline CDR1 reads MNHEY; CDR2 reads SVGAGI. The CDR3 loop reads CASSWDRNQPQHF. In DNA, the CDR3 is TGTGCCAGCAGTTGGGACAGAAACCAGCCCCAGCATTTT.

This clone showed up just a few times. V and J are TRBV5-6 and TRBJ1-4; D perhaps matches TRBD1 (5 bases). The germline V gene has CDR1 SGHDT and CDR2 YYEEEE. The CDR3 runs 14 residues. Trimming left V 4 bases short and J 8 bases short, with 15 bases between. The CDR3: CASSLWGGREKLFF. The CDR3 DNA reads as TGTGCCAGCAGCCTCTGGGGGGGAAGGGAAAAACTGTTTTTT.

This sequence joins TRBV6-6 and TRBJ1-5; 12 bases fit TRBD1. Per germline, CDR1 MNHNY and CDR2 SVGAGI (reference sequence). V shed 7 bases and J 4 bases; nucleotides not matched to a gene: 8. The CDR3 spans 16 residues. The CDR3 nucleotides read TGTGCCAGCACCTTGGGGACAGGGGGCTTAAATCAGCCCCAGCATTTT. Protein product: CASTLGTGGLNQPQHF.

V and J are TRBV27 and TRBJ1-2; 8 bases agree with TRBD1. Germline CDR1 is MNHEY and CDR2 is SMNVEV (reference sequence). The CDR3 runs to 15 residues. V shed 8 bases and J 2 bases; nucleotides not matched to a gene: 10. CDR3 in amino acids: CASRSFGQGNYGYTF. DNA for the CDR3: TGTGCCAGCCGATCCTTTGGACAGGGCAACTATGGCTACACCTTC.

The rearrangement links TRBV12-3 or TRBV12-4 to TRBJ2-3; D not certain. The CDR3 has 12 amino acids. V was cut by 5 bases and J by 2 bases, with 5 bases left in between. The DNA for the CDR3 is TGTGCCAGCAGTCTCTTCACAGATACGCAGTATTTT. Protein sequence: CASSLFTDTQYF.

The chain couples TRBV5-1 to TRBJ1-6; D gene uncertain. V shed 0 bases and J shed 6 bases, with 13 bases lying between them. Looked up from germline, CDR1 is SGHRS and CDR2 is YFSETQ. CDR3 length: 16 residues. In DNA, the CDR3 is TGCGCCAGCAGCTTGGACAGTCCGGGAGTTAATTCACCCCTCCACTTT. It specifies CASSLDSPGVNSPLHF. The variable domain in full, with the rest retrieved from reference TRBV5-1 and TRBJ1-6, is KAGVTQTPRYLIKTRGQQVTLSCSPISGHRSVSWYQQTPGQGLQFLFEYFSETQRNKGNFPGRFSGRQFSNSRSEMNVSTLELGDSALYLCASSLDSPGVNSPLHFGNGTRLTVT.

V gene TRBV6-5 combines with J gene TRBJ1-2; D is possibly TRBD1 (6 bases). With 5 bases removed from V and 4 bases from J, the gap between germline ends came to 14 bases. Germline assignment: CDR1 MNHEY and CDR2 SVGAGI. The CDR3 consists of 14 residues. The CDR3 coding sequence is TGTGCCAGCAGTAGCTCCGGGACACTCTATGGCTACACCTTC. Protein: CASSSSGTLYGYTF.

This chain connects TRBV19 to TRBJ1-4, with no clear D. Germline V gene sequence: CDR1 LNHDA, CDR2 SQIVND (reference sequence). The CDR3 has 15 amino acids. Trimming took off 7 bases at V and 8 bases at J, with 20 bases between the two ends. This chain's CDR3 is CASTPRELTGEKLFF. The DNA of the CDR3 is TGTGCCAGTACCCCTCGGGAGTTAACGGGAGAAAAACTGTTTTTT. The complete variable domain, with remaining parts taken from reference TRBV19 and TRBJ1-4, reads DGGITQSPKYLFRKEGQNVTLSCEQNLNHDAMYWYRQDPGQGLRLIYYSQIVNDFQKGDIAEGYSVSREKKESFPLTVTSAQKNPTAFYLCASTPRELTGEKLFFGSGTQLSVL.

This clone appeared a few times. The chain has TRBV30 and TRBJ1-3; D not certain. The CDR3 sequence is 12 residues long. Trimming left V 7 bases short and J 1 base short, with 8 bases between. The V gene's germline CDR1 is GTSNPN and CDR2 SVGIG (reference sequence). The CDR3 here is CALQSSGNTIYF. CDR3 in DNA: TGTGCCTTACAGTCTTCTGGAAACACCATATATTTT.

J is TRBJ1-5 and V is TRBV7-2; D unclear. V lost 6 bases, J lost 4 bases, and 13 bases lay in between. Germline V gene sequence: CDR1 SGHTA, CDR2 FQGNSA. CDR3 length equals 14 residues. CDR3 sequence (DNA): TGTGCCAGCAGTCCAACAGTTTTTAATCAGCCCCAGCATTTT. Amino acid sequence: CASSPTVFNQPQHF.

V gene TRBV19 combines with J gene TRBJ1-1; no clear D. The CDR3 spans 13 residues. Germline CDR1 is LNHDA and CDR2 is SQIVND (reference sequence). V lost 5 bases to trimming and J lost 1 base, with 8 bases between them. The CDR3, as DNA: TGTGCCAGTAGTCCGTCCGGGAACACTGAAGCTTTCTTT. Residues: CASSPSGNTEAFF. The entire variable domain, with the rest obtained from reference TRBV19 and TRBJ1-1, is as follows: DGGITQSPKYLFRKEGQNVTLSCEQNLNHDAMYWYRQDPGQGLRLIYYSQIVNDFQKGDIAEGYSVSREKKESFPLTVTSAQKNPTAFYLCASSPSGNTEAFFGQGTRLTVV.

The rearrangement uses TRBV10-2 and TRBJ2-7, with TRBD2 matching over 8 bases. The germline CDR1 and CDR2 sequences are WSHSY and SAAADI. This CDR3 contains 16 residues. J gave up 0 bases and V 0 bases, and 4 bases lay outside the gene matches. This CDR3 reads CASSESGLAGSYEQYF. The CDR3 coding sequence is TGCGCCAGCAGTGAGTCTGGCCTAGCGGGCTCCTACGAGCAGTACTTC.

This chain uses TRBV2 with TRBJ1-6; maybe TRBD1 (5 bases). There are 12 residues in the CDR3. Trimming pared 5 bases from V and 9 bases from J, leaving 8 bases between. Germline V gene data show CDR1 as SNHLY and CDR2 as FYNNEI. The CDR3 nucleotides are TGTGCCAGCAGTTTCGGGGGTTCACCCCTCCACTTT. This encodes CASSFGGSPLHF.

This clone was counted a few times. The chain links TRBV6-5 to TRBJ1-5, with a weak D call TRBD1 (5 bases). Germline V CDR1 and CDR2: MNHEY, SVGAGI. The CDR3 covers 13 residues. Trimming took 7 bases from V and 4 from J, leaving 11 bases between them. CDR3 coding DNA: TGTGCCAGCAAGAGAGCAGGGAATCAGCCCCAGCATTTT. Its protein product is CASKRAGNQPQHF.

The genes are TRBV30 and TRBJ2-1, with 12 bases identical to TRBD2. The germline V gene has CDR1 GTSNPN and CDR2 SVGIG (reference sequence). After removal of 0 bases from V and 7 bases from J, the junction contained 4 bases not matched to a gene. The CDR3 runs 15 residues. CDR3 DNA sequence: TGTGCCTGGAGTGTCAGAGGACTAGCGGGAAATGAGCAGTTCTTC. Translation: CAWSVRGLAGNEQFF.

This clone appeared a single time. The J gene is TRBJ1-5, the V gene TRBV2; 8 bases are a match to TRBD1. The germline gives CDR1 SNHLY, CDR2 FYNNEI. CDR3 length: 14 amino acids. With V trimmed by 7 bases and J by 7 bases, 9 bases remained unmatched. DNA of the CDR3: TGTGCCAGCATCCGGGACAGGTTTGGGCAGCCCCAGCATTTT. Translating gives CASIRDRFGQPQHF.

V is TRBV28 and J is TRBJ1-5; 7 nucleotides match TRBD1. This CDR3 contains 14 residues. Germline CDR1 reads MDHEN; CDR2 reads SYDVKM. The junction had 5 bases not matched to a gene; V was cut back by 7 bases and J by 2 bases. CDR3 loop: CASTTGTRNQPQHF. The DNA for the CDR3 is TGTGCCAGCACGACAGGGACCCGCAATCAGCCCCAGCATTTT.